What follows are 29 T cell receptor beta chains derived from one specimen sequenced in a study of PD-L1 blockade in urothelial cancer. Here immunoSEQ multiplex PCR was the method, and the copy in TCRdb shows in-frame clones only, minus some. The sample holds 15,000 to 20,000 clones; around 90% are singletons and the top ten take under 6.5%. The material sequenced was PBMCs, taken around atezolizumab (anti-PD-L1) treatment. These receptors all come from a man aged 45-65 years with urothelial cancer.

The rearrangement links TRBV5-1 to TRBJ2-2; a possible D gene is TRBD1 (6 bases). In germline, CDR1 is SGHRS, CDR2 YFSETQ. This CDR3 has 11 amino acids. V was cut by 5 bases and J by 10 bases, with 9 bases left in between. The CDR3 sequence: CASRQGPELFF. CDR3 DNA: TGCGCCAGCAGACAGGGCCCGGAGCTGTTTTTT. The full variable domain, completed using reference TRBV5-1 and TRBJ2-2, is KAGVTQTPRYLIKTRGQQVTLSCSPISGHRSVSWYQQTPGQGLQFLFEYFSETQRNKGNFPGRFSGRQFSNSRSEMNVSTLELGDSALYLCASRQGPELFFGEGSRLTVL.

The rearrangement links TRBV5-4 to TRBJ2-1, with 14 bases aligning to TRBD2. The germline V gene encodes CDR1 SGHNT and CDR2 YYREEE (reference sequence). The V and J ends lost 4 bases and 10 bases, in that order; junction bases with no gene match: 10. The CDR3 contains 16 residues. The CDR3 spells CASSQPGLAGDGEQFF. The CDR3 bases are TGTGCCAGCAGCCAGCCGGGACTAGCGGGAGACGGGGAGCAGTTCTTC.

The chain recombines TRBV6-1 with TRBJ2-5; 13 positions match TRBD2. Trimming at V came to 4 bases and at J to 1 base, leaving 3 bases not matched to a gene. The V gene's germline CDR1 is MNHNS and CDR2 SASEGT. CDR3 length equals 16 residues. In DNA, the CDR3 is TGTGCCAGCAGTGGACTAGCGGGAGGTTCCCAAGAGACCCAGTACTTC. Encoded protein: CASSGLAGGSQETQYF.

The rearrangement joins TRBV9 to TRBJ2-3; possibly TRBD1 for D (6 bases). The CDR3 has 13 amino acids. The germline gives CDR1 SGDLS, CDR2 YYNGEE. V lost 3 bases and J 6 bases, leaving 11 bases between the germline ends. For the CDR3, the DNA is TGTGCCAGCAGCGAGGGGGTAACTGATACGCAGTATTTT. Translating gives CASSEGVTDTQYF.

The chain couples TRBV5-1 to TRBJ2-1, with TRBD2 matching 10 bases. Trimming cost V 0 bases and J 8 bases; bases outside gene matches: 5. CDR1 is SGHRS and CDR2 is YFSETQ in the germline V gene. This CDR3 contains 15 residues. CDR3 in amino acids: CASSLGPGLADEQFF. In DNA, the CDR3 is TGCGCCAGCAGCTTGGGGCCTGGACTAGCGGATGAGCAGTTCTTC.

V and J are TRBV19 and TRBJ1-6; 9 nucleotides agree with TRBD1. The trim removed 7 bases at V and 6 bases at J, leaving 7 bases unmatched. Germline V CDR1 and CDR2: LNHDA, SQIVND (reference sequence). The CDR3 consists of 15 residues. CDR3 coding DNA: TGTGCCAGTACCAACCCGGGACAGGGTAATTCACCCCTCCACTTT. It translates to CASTNPGQGNSPLHF.

The CDR3 DNA sequence: TGTGCCAGCAGTGAAGGGGAGACAGGGATCACAGATACGCAGTATTTT. This gives the protein CASSEGETGITDTQYF. This chain uses TRBV6-1 with TRBJ2-3; 7 bases match TRBD1. V trimming: 1 base; J trimming: 2 bases; junction bases outside the gene matches: 6. The CDR3 covers 16 residues. The germline CDR1 and CDR2 sequences are MNHNS and SASEGT.

This chain links TRBV14 with TRBJ2-1; 15 nucleotides line up with TRBD2. The CDR3 spans 20 residues. Losses at the gene ends were 5 bases for V and 5 bases for J; bases not matched to a gene: 16. Germline V gene lookup returns CDR1 SGHDN and CDR2 FVKESK. CDR3 in amino acids: CASSSRRTSGRAEFNNEQFF. The CDR3 nucleotides read TGTGCCAGCAGCTCCAGGAGGACTAGCGGGAGGGCCGAATTCAACAATGAGCAGTTCTTC.

The rearrangement joins TRBV28 to TRBJ2-2; 8 positions match TRBD2. The length of the CDR3 is 13 residues. Germline CDR1 MDHEN, CDR2 SYDVKM. Germline trimming cut 1 base from V and 16 bases from J; bases unmatched to any gene: 8. CDR3 nucleotides: TGTGCCAGCAGTTTATTTCGGGGGGGCGCTGGGTTTTTT. Its protein product is CASSLFRGGAGFF. Drawing the rest from reference TRBV28 and TRBJ2-2, the complete variable domain is DVKVTQSSRYLVKRTGEKVFLECVQDMDHENMFWYRQDPGLGLRLIYFSYDVKMKEKGDIPEGYSVSREKKERFSLILESASTNQTSMYLCASSLFRGGAGFFGEGSRLTVL.

Only a few counts were recorded for this clone. The chain employs TRBV19 and TRBJ1-5, with 9 bases identical to TRBD1. The CDR3 is 13 amino acids. V lost 9 bases and J lost 9; bases outside the gene matches: 9. The V gene's germline CDR1 is LNHDA and CDR2 SQIVND (reference sequence). CDR3 DNA: TGTGCCAGCGAGGGACAGGGTTATGGGCCCCAGCATTTT. Protein sequence: CASEGQGYGPQHF.

The chain couples TRBV7-9 to TRBJ1-5, with no clear D. The CDR3 extends over 15 amino acids. V was shortened by 5 bases and J by 0 bases, with 11 bases between the two germline ends. CDR1 and CDR2 (germline): SEHNR, FQNEAQ (reference sequence). The CDR3 protein is CASSPDDTSNQPQHF. CDR3 coding DNA: TGTGCCAGCAGCCCAGATGACACTAGCAATCAGCCCCAGCATTTT.

The V and J genes are TRBV10-2 and TRBJ1-2; D uncertain. The germline V and J ends were trimmed by 4 bases and 3 bases, with 12 bases remaining between them. Germline-derived CDR1 and CDR2 are WSHSY and SAAADI. This CDR3 is 14 amino acids long. The CDR3, as DNA: TGCGCCAGCAGTGTTGCGGGGAACGACTATGGCTACACCTTC. It encodes CASSVAGNDYGYTF.

This chain connects TRBV18 to TRBJ1-1; TRBD1 agrees at 9 bases. V shed 3 bases and J 3 bases; nucleotides not matched to a gene: 2. The CDR3 consists of 14 residues. CDR1 KGHSH and CDR2 LQKENI come from the germline V gene. CDR3 in DNA: TGTGCCAGCTCACCTGGGACAGGGTACACTGAAGCTTTCTTT. It translates to CASSPGTGYTEAFF.

The chain links TRBV15 to TRBJ2-7; 7 bases are a match to TRBD1. The CDR3 totals 11 residues. V lost 8 bases to trimming and J lost 6 bases; unmatched junction nucleotides: 4. CDR1 is LNHNV and CDR2 is YYDKDF in the germline V gene (reference sequence). In nucleotides, the CDR3 is TGTGCCACCGGGACAGTAGCCGAGCAGTACTTC. Protein product: CATGTVAEQYF. The whole variable domain, filled in from reference TRBV15 and TRBJ2-7, reads DAMVIQNPRYQVTQFGKPVTLSCSQTLNHNVMYWYQQKSSQAPKLLFHYYDKDFNNEADTPDNFQSRRPNTSFCFLDIRSPGLGDTAMYLCATGTVAEQYFGPGTRLTVT.

The V gene is TRBV27, the J gene TRBJ2-7; tentative D call: TRBD2 (5 bases). Germline lookup yields CDR1 MNHEY and CDR2 SMNVEV (reference sequence). V lost 3 bases and J lost 3, with 9 bases in between. The CDR3 sequence is 13 residues long. Here the CDR3 reads CASSLREGYEQYF. The CDR3, as DNA: TGTGCCAGCAGTTTGCGAGAGGGCTACGAGCAGTACTTC.

The gene calls are TRBV30 and TRBJ2-2; D gene uncertain. Per germline, CDR1 GTSNPN and CDR2 SVGIG (reference sequence). V was cut by 5 bases and J by 6 bases, with 7 bases left in between. The CDR3 has 11 residues. CDR3 nucleotide sequence: TGTGCCTGGCTCCTTGCCGGGGAGCTGTTTTTT. This gives the protein CAWLLAGELFF.

This chain joins TRBV11-3 and TRBJ2-3; D is unresolved. The germline gives CDR1 SGHNT, CDR2 YENEEA. Trimming pared 3 bases from V and 4 bases from J, leaving 8 bases between. The CDR3 is 13 residues long. CDR3 in DNA: TGTGCCAGCAGCTTTTCAGGCCCAGATACGCAGTATTTT. This sequence encodes CASSFSGPDTQYF. The complete variable domain, with remaining parts taken from reference TRBV11-3 and TRBJ2-3, reads EAGVVQSPRYKIIEKKQPVAFWCNPISGHNTLYWYLQNLGQGPELLIRYENEEAVDDSQLPKDRFSAERLKGVDSTLKIQPAELGDSAVYLCASSFSGPDTQYFGPGTRLTVL.

The rearrangement links TRBV11-3 to TRBJ2-3; D possibly corresponds to TRBD2 (6 bases). Germline CDR1 and CDR2: SGHNT and YENEEA. V lost 5 bases and J 0 bases, leaving 12 bases between the germline ends. This CDR3 has 15 residues. CDR3 in amino acids: CASSHLATSTDTQYF. The CDR3 nucleotides read TGTGCCAGCAGCCACCTAGCGACTAGCACAGATACGCAGTATTTT.

The CDR3 loop is CASSLELRGNYGYTF. The CDR3 DNA reads as TGTGCCAGCAGCTTGGAGCTCAGGGGGAACTATGGCTACACCTTC. The chain recombines TRBV5-6 with TRBJ1-2, with 7 bases lining up with TRBD1. J was trimmed by 2 bases and V by 0 bases; bases with no gene match: 4. Germline CDR1 and CDR2: SGHDT and YYEEEE. The CDR3 is made up of 15 amino acids.

This rearrangement joins TRBV7-9 to TRBJ1-2; D not certain. Germline V lookup: CDR1 SEHNR, CDR2 FQNEAQ (reference sequence). Trimming pared 5 bases from V and 2 bases from J, leaving 15 bases between. This CDR3 is 15 amino acids long. The CDR3 coding sequence is TGTGCCAGCAGCCCGCTCGCAGGTGGCAACTATGGCTACACCTTC. This sequence encodes CASSPLAGGNYGYTF. The whole variable domain, remainder taken from reference TRBV7-9 and TRBJ1-2, is DTGVSQNPRHKITKRGQNVTFRCDPISEHNRLYWYRQTLGQGPEFLTYFQNEAQLEKSRLLSDRFSAERPKGSFSTLEIQRTEQGDSAMYLCASSPLAGGNYGYTFGSGTRLTVV.

This chain uses TRBV7-9 with TRBJ1-3; D call uncertain. The CDR3 is 15 residues long. Germline V gene data show CDR1 as SEHNR and CDR2 as FQNEAQ (reference sequence). V was shortened by 0 bases and J by 2 bases, with 8 bases between the two germline ends. The CDR3 is CASSLARGAGNTIYF. CDR3 nucleotides: TGTGCCAGCAGCTTAGCTAGAGGAGCTGGAAACACCATATATTTT.

The chain is built from TRBV19 and TRBJ2-7; 11 bases are a match to TRBD1. CDR3 length: 14 amino acids. Germline V lookup: CDR1 LNHDA, CDR2 SQIVND (reference sequence). The V segment lost 7 bases and the J segment 3 bases; nucleotides outside the gene matches: 5. The CDR3 is CASKPGQGDYEQYF. DNA of the CDR3: TGTGCCAGTAAACCGGGACAGGGGGACTACGAGCAGTACTTC.

The CDR3 here is CASSPLDRPEAPSGNTIYF. In nucleotides, the CDR3 is TGTGCCAGCTCACCTCTGGACAGGCCCGAGGCCCCCTCTGGAAACACCATATATTTT. V and J are TRBV18 and TRBJ1-3, with 7 bases aligning to TRBD1. The CDR3 is 19 residues long. Germline CDR1 reads KGHSH; CDR2 reads LQKENI. V shed 3 bases and J 0 bases; nucleotides not matched to a gene: 14.

The rearrangement joins TRBV30 to TRBJ2-2; 9 nucleotides align to TRBD2. The trim removed 3 bases at V and 4 bases at J, leaving 9 bases unmatched. This CDR3 has 16 amino acids. Per the germline V gene, CDR1 is GTSNPN and CDR2 is SVGIG (reference sequence). The CDR3 nucleotides are TGTGCCTGGAGACGTAGCGGGAGATCCCTCACCGGGGAGCTGTTTTTT. Amino acid sequence: CAWRRSGRSLTGELFF.

The chain uses TRBV5-4 and TRBJ2-3; tentative D call: TRBD2 (6 bases). The germline V gene encodes CDR1 SGHNT and CDR2 YYREEE (reference sequence). The CDR3 spans 16 residues. V gave up 4 bases and J gave up 1 base, with 16 bases separating them. CDR3 DNA: TGTGCCAGCAGCCCGGGAGTGGGACTCCGCACAGATACGCAGTATTTT. Translating it yields CASSPGVGLRTDTQYF.

This chain connects TRBV7-7 to TRBJ2-3; TRBD2 matches at 12 bases. The V and J ends lost 1 base and 2 bases, in that order; junction bases with no gene match: 10. The CDR3 is 19 amino acids. The germline V gene encodes CDR1 SSHAT and CDR2 FNYEAQ (reference sequence). CDR3 region: CASSLGPGGLAGPTDTQYF. DNA for the CDR3: TGTGCCAGCAGCTTAGGACCCGGGGGACTAGCGGGCCCCACAGATACGCAGTATTTT.

This chain joins TRBV5-1 and TRBJ2-1; 7 positions agree with TRBD2. Germline values: CDR1 SGHRS, CDR2 YFSETQ. This CDR3 has 14 amino acids. V trimming: 4 bases; J trimming: 8 bases; junction bases outside the gene matches: 9. The CDR3 loop reads CASSVRAGRDEQFF. Written as DNA, the CDR3 is TGCGCCAGCAGCGTCCGGGCGGGGAGGGATGAGCAGTTCTTC.

This CDR3 is CASSYSGGAGNSPLHF. In DNA form, the CDR3 reads TGTGCCAGCAGTTACTCAGGGGGCGCGGGGAATTCACCCCTCCACTTT. This chain uses TRBV6-5 with TRBJ1-6; 7 bases match TRBD1. V gave up 0 bases and J gave up 7 bases; unmatched junction bases: 6. The CDR3 contains 16 residues. The germline CDR1 and CDR2 sequences are MNHEY and SVGAGI.

This clone was counted only a few times. V and J are TRBV19 and TRBJ2-1, with 7 positions matching TRBD2. J was trimmed by 10 bases and V by 5 bases; bases with no gene match: 14. This CDR3 has 15 residues. CDR1 is LNHDA and CDR2 is SQIVND in the germline V gene (reference sequence). In DNA, the CDR3 is TGTGCCAGTAGTCCGGAGGGACTACTGGGCCGGGAGCAGTTCTTC. It translates to CASSPEGLLGREQFF.